One and the same sample provided the 7 T cell receptor beta chains below, sequenced in a study of Graves' ophthalmopathy and Graves' hyperthyroidism. RNA transcripts yielded amplified TCR beta CDR3 regions. HTBI-primed RT-PCR formed the first round, and a multiplex PCR formed the second. TCRdb called the multiplex PCR reads again in MiXCR, with one record for every CDR3 protein. The sample gives about 620,000 distinct CDR3 sequences, about a fifth of which show up once; around 6.5% is in the top ten. The specimen was peripheral blood. The receptor set was obtained from a woman under 30 with stable Graves' hyperthyroidism. Some clones in this sample may be carry-over from other donors' samples.

This clonotype came up a few times. V and J are TRBV7-2 and TRBJ1-5; D gene unclear. V lost 2 bases and J lost 4, with 9 bases in between. This CDR3 spans 14 amino acids. Looked up from germline, CDR1 is SGHTA and CDR2 is FQGNSA. CDR3 nucleotide sequence: TGTGCCAGCAGCTTATTTTCACAGAATCAGCCCCAGCATTTT. Its protein product is CASSLFSQNQPQHF.

This clonotype was seen ten or more times. The V gene is TRBV20-1, the J gene TRBJ1-5; 10 bases are a match to TRBD1. V was pared by 0 bases and J by 4 bases, with 6 bases of the junction left unmatched. Germline loops: CDR1 DFQATT, CDR2 SNEGSKA (reference sequence). The CDR3 is made up of 16 amino acids. CDR3: CSARDPGTGANQPQHF. The CDR3 coding sequence is TGCAGTGCTAGAGACCCCGGGACAGGGGCAAATCAGCCCCAGCATTTT.

At least ten counts were recorded for this clonotype. This chain joins TRBV6-2 or TRBV6-3 and TRBJ2-7; D is possibly TRBD1 or TRBD2 (5 bases each). Trimming removed 5 bases at V and 7 bases at J, with 21 bases between. The CDR3 spans 15 residues. Germline CDR1 reads MNHEY; CDR2 reads SVGEGT. Here the CDR3 DNA reads TGTGCCAGCAGTGCAGCCGGGACGTGGTCTTGGGAGCAGTACTTC. This translates into CASSAAGTWSWEQYF.

This clonotype was seen repeatedly, ten times or more. The V gene is TRBV6-2 or TRBV6-3, the J gene TRBJ2-5, with a possible D match to TRBD1 (5 bases). Trimming removed 10 bases at V and 3 bases at J, with 12 bases between. Germline V gene data show CDR1 as MNHEY and CDR2 as SVGEGT. The CDR3 runs 12 residues. The CDR3 loop reads CANKPREETQYF. DNA for the CDR3: TGTGCCAATAAACCCAGGGAAGAGACCCAGTACTTC.

The sample holds many counts of this clonotype. The CDR3 DNA is TGCGCCAGTCAGATAACGGCGGGGAGCAATCAGCCCCAGCATTTT. This encodes CASQITAGSNQPQHF. The chain couples TRBV5-1 to TRBJ1-5, with D unresolved. With 8 bases removed from V and 1 base from J, the gap between germline ends came to 16 bases. Germline CDR1 SGHRS, CDR2 YFSETQ. The CDR3 covers 15 residues.

The rearrangement links TRBV18 to TRBJ2-7, with 8 bases lining up with TRBD2. The CDR3 runs 12 residues. Germline V gives CDR1 KGHSH, CDR2 LQKENI. With 1 base clipped from V and 7 bases from J, the junction kept 0 bases outside the gene matches. The CDR3 reads CASSPQREEQYF. Written as DNA, the CDR3 is TGTGCCAGCTCACCACAGCGGGAGGAGCAGTACTTC.

At least ten counts were recorded for this clonotype. This sequence joins TRBV5-1 and TRBJ1-2; 7 nucleotides line up with TRBD1. V was pared by 1 base and J by 1 base, with 4 bases of the junction left unmatched. This CDR3 has 15 residues. Looked up from germline, CDR1 is SGHRS and CDR2 is YFSETQ. CDR3 sequence (DNA): TGCGCCAGCAGCTTGTTGGGACAGCTTAACTATGGCTACACCTTC. Translated, it gives CASSLLGQLNYGYTF.